Below, one T cell receptor (beta chain) is given with its context. Assay used: immunoSEQ multiplex PCR; TCRdb lists only in-frame clones, some missing. The sample lists tens of thousands of clones; roughly four fifths were seen once. Germline lookup yields CDR1 SGHTA and CDR2 FQGNSA. This CDR3 spans 15 amino acids. With 6 bases clipped from V and 0 bases from J, the junction kept 5 bases outside the gene matches. The sample belongs to a study of blood T cell repertoires in COVID-19. This clonotype originated in a man older than 75 with COVID-19, enrolled during active disease. The chain has TRBV7-2 and TRBJ1-5; TRBD1 agrees at 7 bases. Sequencing was performed on peripheral blood. Here the CDR3 reads CASSRQGLSNQPQHF. The CDR3 DNA reads as TGTGCCAGCAGTCGACAGGGCCTTAGCAATCAGCCCCAGCATTTT.